Presented here are 6 T cell receptor beta chains from one specimen sequenced in a study of shared T cell receptors in the human thymus. Here immunoSEQ multiplex PCR was the method, and the copy in TCRdb shows in-frame clones only, minus some. The table includes hundreds of thousands of clones, roughly 90% detected once. This sample also appeared in a second study, on human thymus T cells.

Material: thymocytes. Receptors originate from a boy under two years old with a congenital heart defect.

V gene TRBV6-1 combines with J gene TRBJ2-1, with D unresolved. CDR3 length: 15 amino acids. Trimming pared 3 bases from V and 2 bases from J, leaving 11 bases between. The germline CDR1 and CDR2 sequences are MNHNS and SASEGT. The DNA for the CDR3 is TGTGCCAGCAGTGATTTCCTGCGCGCCTACAATGAGCAGTTCTTC. Its translation: CASSDFLRAYNEQFF.

The gene calls are TRBV6-1 and TRBJ2-1; TRBD2 matches at 7 bases. Germline V gives CDR1 MNHNS, CDR2 SASEGT. The CDR3 has 14 amino acids. V lost 3 bases and J lost 6; bases outside the gene matches: 5. CDR3 DNA: TGTGCCAGCAGTGAGCCGACTAGCTCCAATGAGCAGTTCTTC. Amino acid sequence: CASSEPTSSNEQFF.

Here the CDR3 DNA reads TGCGCCAGCAGCCAAGATGGACTACCCACCGGGGAGCTGTTTTTT. Encoded protein: CASSQDGLPTGELFF. V gene TRBV4-1 combines with J gene TRBJ2-2, with D possibly matching TRBD2 (6 bases). This CDR3 contains 15 residues. Germline V lookup: CDR1 MGHRA, CDR2 YSYEKL. Between the trimmed V and J ends, which lost 0 bases and 4 bases, there was a span of 9 bases.

V gene TRBV7-9 combines with J gene TRBJ2-7; D might be TRBD2 (6 bases). V lost 6 bases and J 5 bases, leaving 17 bases between the germline ends. Germline CDR1 is SEHNR and CDR2 is FQNEAQ (reference sequence). There are 14 residues in the CDR3. The chain's CDR3 is CASSSGTRFNEQYF. CDR3 DNA sequence: TGTGCCAGCAGTTCCGGGACTCGTTTTAACGAGCAGTACTTC.

V and J are TRBV6-1 and TRBJ1-3; D call uncertain. V gave up 3 bases and J gave up 0 bases, with 18 bases separating them. The CDR3 covers 18 residues. Germline V CDR1 and CDR2: MNHNS, SASEGT. This chain's CDR3 is CASSDGRPRLTSGNTIYF. The CDR3 DNA reads TGTGCCAGCAGTGATGGACGGCCTAGACTAACCTCTGGAAACACCATATATTTT.

The rearrangement uses TRBV27 and TRBJ2-7; 7 nucleotides match TRBD2. The CDR3 is made up of 14 amino acids. The junction had 8 bases not matched to a gene; V was cut back by 1 base and J by 8 bases. Per germline, CDR1 MNHEY and CDR2 SMNVEV (reference sequence). This CDR3 is CASSLFGRVSQQYF. CDR3 in DNA: TGTGCCAGCAGTTTATTTGGGAGGGTTTCCCAGCAGTACTTC.